This T cell receptor beta chain came from a study of radiation and T cells in renal cell carcinoma. Clones were sequenced by immunoSEQ multiplex PCR, and TCRdb holds only the in-frame ones, with some missing. The sample has 140,000 to 150,000 clones; 75% to 90% are singletons. Time point defined: blood 4 weeks post-SBRT, at nephrectomy. The sample's treatment: 15 Gy SBRT to primary tumor, nephrectomy 4 weeks later. V was clipped by 5 bases and J by 0 bases, with 20 bases between them. The CDR3 consists of 18 residues. CDR1 and CDR2 (germline): MNHEY, SMNVEV (reference sequence). The sequences come from blood, collected from a patient whose treatment included radiotherapy and nephrectomy. The genes are TRBV27 and TRBJ1-5; D not certain. This receptor was taken from a woman aged 50 to 60 with renal cell carcinoma. CDR3 sequence reads: CASSPLLKHPYSNQPQHF. The CDR3 DNA is TGTGCCAGCAGTCCCCTCCTTAAACACCCGTATAGCAATCAGCCCCAGCATTTT.